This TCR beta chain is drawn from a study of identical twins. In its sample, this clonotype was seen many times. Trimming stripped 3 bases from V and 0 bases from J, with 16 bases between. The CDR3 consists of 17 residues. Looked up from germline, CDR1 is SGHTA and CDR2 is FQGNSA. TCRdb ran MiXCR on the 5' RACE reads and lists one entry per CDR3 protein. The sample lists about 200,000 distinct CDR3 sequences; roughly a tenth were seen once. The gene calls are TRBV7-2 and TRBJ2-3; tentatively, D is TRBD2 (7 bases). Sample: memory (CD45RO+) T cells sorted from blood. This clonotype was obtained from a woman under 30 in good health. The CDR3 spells CASSFVAGGASTDTQYF. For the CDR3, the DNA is TGTGCCAGCAGCTTCGTTGCTGGGGGGGCTAGCACAGATACGCAGTATTTT.